The 9 T cell receptor beta chains below come from one sample, sequenced in a study of T-cell reconstitution after alpha-beta-depleted transplantation in children. Construction of the TCRbeta library involved unique molecular identifiers. Each CDR3 protein gets one entry after TCRdb re-called the PCR reads with MiXCR. This sample has about 250,000 distinct CDR3 sequences; around 25% occur once, and the top ten carry 4.5% to 5.5%. Sequenced material: PBMCs, mostly from graft donor cells, taken 360 days after TCRalphabeta/CD19-depleted stem cell transplant. Receptors originate from a female patient aged 2-9 years who had a stem cell transplant for congenital amegakaryocytic thrombocytopenia, so the T cells may come from the graft donor.

This clonotype was picked up a small number of times. Written as DNA, the CDR3 is TGCGCCAGCAGCTTACAGGGGAAGGAGACCCAGTACTTC. This encodes CASSLQGKETQYF. This sequence joins TRBV5-1 and TRBJ2-5; 7 bases line up with TRBD1. There are 13 residues in the CDR3. Looked up from germline, CDR1 is SGHRS and CDR2 is YFSETQ. Losses at the gene ends were 2 bases for V and 5 bases for J; bases not matched to a gene: 3.

V and J are TRBV12-3 or TRBV12-4 and TRBJ1-1; D not certain. There are 14 residues in the CDR3. Trimming removed 3 bases at V and 4 bases at J, with 12 bases between. The CDR3: CASSFWRAGTEAFF. As DNA, the CDR3 is TGTGCCAGCAGTTTTTGGAGGGCCGGCACTGAAGCTTTCTTT.

This clonotype was counted between two and nine times. The chain joins TRBV3-1 to TRBJ2-1; possibly TRBD1 or TRBD2 for D (5 bases each). The CDR3 has 13 residues. The V gene's germline CDR1 is LGHDT and CDR2 YNNKEL (reference sequence). V lost 4 bases, J lost 7 bases, and 11 bases lay in between. CDR3 residues: CASSLRDHNEQFF. As DNA, the CDR3 is TGTGCCAGCAGCCTCCGGGACCATAATGAGCAGTTCTTC.

Of note for this clonotype: This is likely a read error, given that the CDR3 carries no conserved phenylalanine or tryptophan at its end. The DNA is omitted, as the CDR3 cannot be located on it reliably, and the CDR3 follows TCRdb's listing. The genes are TRBV28 and TRBJ2-4; TRBD2, the table's D call, was not compared with the DNA. The CDR3 numbers 9 amino acids, ends counted. Germline V gene sequence: CDR1 MDHEN, CDR2 SYDVKM. The chain's CDR3 is CASTSGIGL.

This clonotype was picked up a small number of times. The J gene is TRBJ2-3, the V gene TRBV12-5; unclear D gene. Trimming stripped 7 bases from V and 6 bases from J, with 14 bases between. The CDR3 runs to 13 residues. Germline CDR1 is LGHNT and CDR2 is FRNRAP. The CDR3 DNA is TGTGCTAGTGCCTGGAGCATTTTGGATACGCAGTATTTT. The encoded protein is CASAWSILDTQYF. Variable domain in full (rest from reference TRBV12-5 and TRBJ2-3): DARVTQTPRHKVTEMGQEVTMRCQPILGHNTVFWYRQTMMQGLELLAYFRNRAPLDDSGMPKDRFSAEMPDATLATLKIQPSEPRDSAVYFCASAWSILDTQYFGPGTRLTVL.

This clonotype has only a few counts. This chain uses TRBV7-9 with TRBJ2-1; D gene unclear. The CDR3 has 14 residues. Trimming left V 9 bases short and J 6 bases short, with 18 bases between. Germline CDR1 SEHNR, CDR2 FQNEAQ (reference sequence). CDR3 coding DNA: TGTGCCAGTGATGGGATCCTTCACACCAATGAGCAGTTCTTC. Translated: CASDGILHTNEQFF.

Only a few counts were recorded for this clonotype. The chain has TRBV25-1 and TRBJ2-1; TRBD2 aligns across 11 bases. Germline V lookup: CDR1 MGHDK, CDR2 SYGVNS. The CDR3 is 15 amino acids. V lost 10 bases, J lost 7 bases, and 12 bases stayed unmatched. As DNA, the CDR3 is TGTGCCACCGCTCCTTCTAGCGGGAGGAGGAATGAGCAGTTCTTC. It encodes CATAPSSGRRNEQFF.

To note about this clonotype: One base away lies a much larger clone, so this may be a sequencing read error. V usage is TRBV20-1 and J usage is TRBJ2-1, with D possibly being TRBD2 (5 bases). The CDR3 extends over 14 amino acids. Per the germline V gene, CDR1 is DFQATT and CDR2 is SNEGSKA (reference sequence). CDR3: CSATSGSSYYEQFF. The CDR3 nucleotides read TGCAGTGCTACCAGCGGAAGCTCCTACTATGAGCAGTTCTTC.

V is TRBV20-1 and J is TRBJ2-1; possible D gene TRBD1, 6 bases. CDR3 length: 13 amino acids. Trimming pared 7 bases from V and 3 bases from J, leaving 13 bases between. Germline CDR1 reads DFQATT; CDR2 reads SNEGSKA (reference sequence). CDR3 nucleotide sequence: TGCAGTGGACAGGTGTGGAACTACAATGAGCAGTTCTTC. Residues: CSGQVWNYNEQFF.